This TCR beta chain was captured in a study of T cells generated in artificial thymic organoids. In this sample, this clonotype is medium-sized. Antigen specificity is unknown. TCRalpha and TCRbeta libraries were amplified separately by semi-nested PCR with TRAC or TRBC reverse primers. Between roughly 3 and 550 ng total RNA went into cDNA synthesis. TCRdb called the 5' RACE reads again in MiXCR, with one record for every CDR3 protein. The sample lists about 6,000 distinct CDR3 sequences, 32% occurring once. Trimming removed 5 bases from V and 7 bases from J; junction bases left unmatched: 5. Looked up from germline, CDR1 is SGDLS and CDR2 is YYNGEE. The CDR3 runs to 13 residues. Findings and caveats of the study: Organoid-derived CD8 T cells had diversity comparable to thymic and blood naive cells.

Peripheral blood, not mobilized, was taken from healthy adult donors. Sorted cells were CD3+TCRalphabeta+CD8+CD45RO-CCR7+ naive CD8 T cells from blood. V gene TRBV9 combines with J gene TRBJ1-2; 10 nucleotides match TRBD1. The sample consisted of naive CD8+ T cells from blood. Subset denoted: CD3+TCRalphabeta+CD8SP T cells; for blood, CD45RO-CCR7+ naive CD8+ T cells. This receptor was obtained from a human donor who gave cord blood stem cells for thymic organoid culture, a cardiac surgery patient who gave postnatal thymus, or a blood donor (not recorded which). This CDR3 reads CASSGTGVGGYTF. The CDR3 nucleotides are TGTGCCAGCAGTGGGACAGGGGTTGGTGGCTACACCTTC.